The T cell receptor beta chain under discussion was sequenced for a study of immune evolution from preneoplasia to lung adenocarcinoma. Regarding the study as a whole: From normal lung to invasive adenocarcinoma, top clone frequencies appeared to decrease.

Measured with immunoSEQ multiplex PCR; TCRdb has only the in-frame clones, and not every one. The table records under 6,000 clones, over 65% of them present only once. Of note for this clone: Antigen: not known.

The CDR3 loop spans 16 amino acids. The ends were cut back, 1 base at V and 1 base at J, with 11 bases in the middle. Germline assignment: CDR1 MNHNS and CDR2 SASEGT. The material sequenced was FFPE adjacent normal lung tissue. The J gene is TRBJ2-1, the V gene TRBV6-1, with unresolved D. The source is a person between 60 and 79 years old with lung adenocarcinoma. For the CDR3, the DNA is TGTGCCAGCAGTGAAGGAAGAAGTGCTTCCTACAATGAGCAGTTCTTC. This gives the protein CASSEGRSASYNEQFF.